One sample yielded the 30 T cell receptor beta chains listed below, sequenced in a study of T cells in localized non-small cell lung cancer. This table comes from immunoSEQ multiplex PCR, and its TCRdb copy is limited to in-frame clones, with some not included. The sample yields about 79,000 clones, more than 75% seen once. The sequences come from peripheral blood, collected before any cancer treatment. All receptors come from a woman aged 40-75 years with stage I squamous cell lung carcinoma.

This chain joins TRBV7-9 and TRBJ1-1; tentative D call: TRBD1 (5 bases). Germline CDR1 SEHNR, CDR2 FQNEAQ (reference sequence). CDR3 length equals 12 residues. Trimming stripped 1 base from V and 11 bases from J, with 11 bases between. The CDR3 here is CASSLDEGSAFF. The CDR3 DNA is TGTGCCAGCAGCTTAGACGAGGGGAGCGCTTTCTTT. Drawing the rest from reference TRBV7-9 and TRBJ1-1, the complete variable domain is DTGVSQNPRHKITKRGQNVTFRCDPISEHNRLYWYRQTLGQGPEFLTYFQNEAQLEKSRLLSDRFSAERPKGSFSTLEIQRTEQGDSAMYLCASSLDEGSAFFGQGTRLTVV.

The J gene is TRBJ1-2, the V gene TRBV4-2; no firm D call. Germline V gives CDR1 LGHNA, CDR2 YNFKEQ. The CDR3 length is 16 residues. V was trimmed by 0 bases and J by 2 bases, leaving 13 bases between them. The CDR3 loop is CASSQDSVPRNYGYTF. The CDR3 DNA sequence: TGTGCCAGCAGCCAAGATTCGGTGCCAAGAAACTATGGCTACACCTTC.

The rearrangement joins TRBV19 to TRBJ2-5, with 7 bases aligning to TRBD1. V shed 3 bases, J shed 2 bases, and the junction held 18 bases outside the gene matches. The CDR3 covers 19 residues. Germline assignment: CDR1 LNHDA and CDR2 SQIVND (reference sequence). The CDR3: CASSIGPLKGAQRQETQYF. DNA of the CDR3: TGTGCCAGTAGTATCGGGCCATTGAAGGGGGCGCAGCGACAAGAGACCCAGTACTTC.

V and J are TRBV4-1 and TRBJ1-2; 12 bases agree with TRBD1. Germline V gene lookup returns CDR1 MGHRA and CDR2 YSYEKL. The junction had 25 bases not matched to a gene; V was cut back by 3 bases and J by 8 bases. The CDR3 consists of 21 residues. The CDR3: CASSQEPGQGARRRQIWGYTF. The CDR3 DNA is TGCGCCAGCAGCCAGGAACCGGGACAGGGGGCTCGTAGGCGCCAGATTTGGGGCTACACCTTC.

The genes are TRBV9 and TRBJ1-2; D is undetermined. The CDR3 loop spans 12 amino acids. V lost 4 bases to trimming and J lost 10 bases, with 14 bases between them. Germline values: CDR1 SGDLS, CDR2 YYNGEE. In DNA, the CDR3 is TGTGCCAGCAGCCCCGACCACGCCGACTACACCTTC. This sequence encodes CASSPDHADYTF.

This chain connects TRBV5-1 to TRBJ2-1; possibly TRBD1 or TRBD2 for D (5 bases each). CDR1 is SGHRS, CDR2 YFSETQ, per germline. The CDR3 runs to 17 residues. The V and J ends lost 0 bases and 6 bases respectively, with 19 bases between them. DNA for the CDR3: TGCGCCAGCAGCTTGGTTCGGGGCCGGGATGGTGGCAATGAGCAGTTCTTC. Translation gives CASSLVRGRDGGNEQFF.

This clone was found once. V gene TRBV6-5 combines with J gene TRBJ1-4, with 7 bases aligning to TRBD1. J lost 8 bases, V lost 0 bases, and 6 bases had no gene match. Germline lookup yields CDR1 MNHEY and CDR2 SVGAGI. The length of the CDR3 is 15 residues. This chain's CDR3 is CASSYSYRGIEKLFF. CDR3 bases: TGTGCCAGCAGTTACTCGTACAGGGGAATCGAAAAACTGTTTTTT.

V usage is TRBV2 and J usage is TRBJ1-5, with a possible D match to TRBD1 (5 bases). The CDR3 sequence is 16 residues long. Germline CDR1 reads SNHLY; CDR2 reads FYNNEI. The germline V and J ends were trimmed by 4 bases and 1 base, with 14 bases remaining between them. CDR3 sequence (DNA): TGTGCCAGCAGTGTGGGCGGTGGGGGAAGCAATCAGCCCCAGCATTTT. Protein: CASSVGGGGSNQPQHF.

V and J are TRBV10-2 and TRBJ2-7, with D possibly being TRBD1 (6 bases). Trimming took off 3 bases at V and 0 bases at J, with 15 bases between the two ends. In germline, CDR1 is WSHSY, CDR2 SAAADI. The CDR3 sequence is 16 residues long. The CDR3 coding sequence is TGCGCCAGCAGTGACCCCGGACAGACCCGCTCCTACGAGCAGTACTTC. This codes for CASSDPGQTRSYEQYF.

The rearrangement links TRBV27 to TRBJ1-1; D gene unclear. Deletions cut 6 bases from V and 4 bases from J, with 12 bases between. CDR1 MNHEY and CDR2 SMNVEV come from the germline V gene (reference sequence). The CDR3 is 13 residues long. CDR3 bases: TGTGCCAGCAGCCTAGCCACTGGCACTGAAGCTTTCTTT. Amino acids: CASSLATGTEAFF.

J is TRBJ2-5 and V is TRBV12-5; 10 bases fit TRBD1. V lost 4 bases to trimming and J lost 4 bases; unmatched junction nucleotides: 3. CDR1 and CDR2 (germline): LGHNT, FRNRAP. This CDR3 contains 14 residues. The CDR3 DNA reads TGTGCTAGTGGTTCACGGACAGGGGGAGAGACCCAGTACTTC. It yields the protein CASGSRTGGETQYF.

The chain uses TRBV11-2 and TRBJ1-2; tentatively, D is TRBD1 (5 bases). The CDR3 totals 14 residues. CDR1 is SGHAT, CDR2 FQNNGV, per germline. Trimming stripped 0 bases from V and 4 bases from J, with 9 bases between. The CDR3 is CASSLDSRGYGYTF. DNA of the CDR3: TGTGCCAGCAGCTTAGATTCGAGGGGCTATGGCTACACCTTC.

This CDR3 reads CASSLDFQGKNYGYTF. The DNA for the CDR3 is TGTGCCAGCAGCTTGGACTTCCAGGGGAAGAACTATGGCTACACCTTC. The gene calls are TRBV5-4 and TRBJ1-2, with D perhaps matching TRBD1 (6 bases). Trimming took off 0 bases at V and 2 bases at J, with 14 bases between the two ends. The CDR3 covers 16 residues. Germline V gives CDR1 SGHNT, CDR2 YYREEE (reference sequence).

V and J are TRBV19 and TRBJ1-3; D is perhaps TRBD1 (6 bases). The CDR3 has 15 residues. Germline V lookup: CDR1 LNHDA, CDR2 SQIVND (reference sequence). V was pared by 5 bases and J by 2 bases, with 13 bases between. In nucleotides, the CDR3 is TGTGCCAGTAGTGTTTTTGGGGGCCCTGGAAACACCATATATTTT. Residues: CASSVFGGPGNTIYF.

This clone was observed once. This sequence joins TRBV19 and TRBJ2-7, with D possibly being TRBD1 (6 bases). From germline, CDR1 is LNHDA and CDR2 SQIVND (reference sequence). Trimming shortened V by 7 bases and J by 0 bases, and 10 bases separated the two germline ends. CDR3 size: 13 residues. CDR3 amino acids: CASNLQGSYEQYF. The CDR3 bases are TGTGCCAGTAACTTACAGGGCTCCTACGAGCAGTACTTC.

This clone was observed a single time. V is TRBV5-4 and J is TRBJ1-2, with D uncertain. Germline loops: CDR1 SGHNT, CDR2 YYREEE (reference sequence). V lost 4 bases and J 3 bases, leaving 10 bases between the germline ends. This CDR3 comprises 13 residues. The CDR3: CASSKAGDYGYTF. As DNA, the CDR3 is TGTGCCAGCAGCAAGGCGGGCGACTATGGCTACACCTTC.

The chain links TRBV7-8 to TRBJ2-5; possible D gene TRBD2, 6 bases. The V end lost 3 bases, the J end lost 0 bases, and 17 bases lay between the germline ends. This CDR3 is built from 17 residues. Germline V CDR1 and CDR2: SGHVS, FQNEAQ. This CDR3 is CASSLGVGGAYQETQYF. CDR3 sequence (DNA): TGTGCCAGCAGCTTGGGGGTCGGGGGAGCGTACCAAGAGACCCAGTACTTC.

The rearrangement joins TRBV6-1 to TRBJ1-1; D may be TRBD1 (6 bases). Germline CDR1 reads MNHNS; CDR2 reads SASEGT. The CDR3 covers 14 residues. Trimming left V 6 bases short and J 6 bases short, with 17 bases between. The CDR3: CASSRRGNGAEAFF. The CDR3 DNA follows: TGTGCCAGCAGCCGGAGGGGGAACGGGGCTGAAGCTTTCTTT.

This clone has a handful of counts. The gene calls are TRBV5-1 and TRBJ1-2; the match to TRBD1 covers 7 bases. V lost 0 bases to trimming and J lost 6 bases; unmatched junction nucleotides: 8. The CDR3 covers 15 residues. The germline gives CDR1 SGHRS, CDR2 YFSETQ. This CDR3 is CASSLAPRTGDGYTF. CDR3 nucleotide sequence: TGCGCCAGCAGCTTGGCACCGAGGACAGGTGATGGCTACACCTTC. The complete variable domain, with remaining parts taken from reference TRBV5-1 and TRBJ1-2, reads KAGVTQTPRYLIKTRGQQVTLSCSPISGHRSVSWYQQTPGQGLQFLFEYFSETQRNKGNFPGRFSGRQFSNSRSEMNVSTLELGDSALYLCASSLAPRTGDGYTFGSGTRLTVV.

V and J are TRBV5-4 and TRBJ2-5, with 9 nucleotides matching TRBD2. The CDR3 totals 15 residues. The J segment lost 7 bases and the V segment lost 5 bases, leaving 12 bases of the junction unmatched. Germline-derived CDR1 and CDR2 are SGHNT and YYREEE (reference sequence). The CDR3 bases are TGTGCCAGCAGTATAGCGGGGGCCCATAGCGGGACCCAGTACTTC. Its protein product is CASSIAGAHSGTQYF. Full variable domain (missing parts from reference TRBV5-4 and TRBJ2-5): ETGVTQSPTHLIKTRGQQVTLRCSSQSGHNTVSWYQQALGQGPQFIFQYYREEENGRGNFPPRFSGLQFPNYSSELNVNALELDDSALYLCASSIAGAHSGTQYFGPGTRLLVL.

This rearrangement joins TRBV7-2 to TRBJ1-1; D perhaps matches TRBD1 (6 bases). V gave up 2 bases and J gave up 1 base, with 11 bases separating them. Germline assignment: CDR1 SGHTA and CDR2 FQGNSA. This CDR3 is 15 amino acids long. The CDR3 region is CASSLRRGPNTEAFF. The CDR3 DNA reads as TGTGCCAGCAGCTTAAGGCGGGGGCCGAACACTGAAGCTTTCTTT.

The rearrangement links TRBV9 to TRBJ1-3, with D possibly being TRBD1 (6 bases). CDR1 is SGDLS, CDR2 YYNGEE, per germline. Trimming cost V 3 bases and J 0 bases, with 13 bases left between them. This CDR3 comprises 16 residues. CDR3 nucleotide sequence: TGTGCCAGCAGCGGGGGGGCAGGGAACTCTGGAAACACCATATATTTT. Protein product: CASSGGAGNSGNTIYF.

J is TRBJ1-4 and V is TRBV7-9; 7 bases line up with TRBD1. The V gene's germline CDR1 is SEHNR and CDR2 FQNEAQ (reference sequence). V gave up 2 bases and J gave up 4 bases; unmatched junction bases: 4. The CDR3 length is 15 residues. This CDR3 reads CASSLNRGGNEKLFF. CDR3 DNA: TGTGCCAGCAGCTTAAACAGGGGAGGTAATGAAAAACTGTTTTTT. Looking up the rest from reference TRBV7-9 and TRBJ1-4 gives the full variable domain: DTGVSQNPRHKITKRGQNVTFRCDPISEHNRLYWYRQTLGQGPEFLTYFQNEAQLEKSRLLSDRFSAERPKGSFSTLEIQRTEQGDSAMYLCASSLNRGGNEKLFFGSGTQLSVL.

The V call is TRBV5-6, the J call TRBJ2-3; no definite D call. The germline V gene encodes CDR1 SGHDT and CDR2 YYEEEE. With 0 bases removed from V and 2 bases from J, the gap between germline ends came to 7 bases. The length of the CDR3 is 14 residues. CDR3 sequence (DNA): TGTGCCAGCAGCTTGGCTATTACCACAGATACGCAGTATTTT. Amino acids: CASSLAITTDTQYF. The full variable domain, its missing parts supplied by reference TRBV5-6 and TRBJ2-3, is DAGVTQSPTHLIKTRGQQVTLRCSPKSGHDTVSWYQQALGQGPQFIFQYYEEEERQRGNFPDRFSGHQFPNYSSELNVNALLLGDSALYLCASSLAITTDTQYFGPGTRLTVL.

The chain joins TRBV30 to TRBJ2-3; TRBD2 matches at 8 bases. Looked up from germline, CDR1 is GTSNPN and CDR2 is SVGIG (reference sequence). The CDR3 consists of 15 residues. V lost 7 bases to trimming and J lost 5 bases; unmatched junction nucleotides: 14. CDR3 in amino acids: CALSGAGVMRDTQYF. The CDR3 nucleotides are TGTGCCTTATCGGGAGCGGGGGTCATGAGAGATACGCAGTATTTT. The whole variable domain, filled in from reference TRBV30 and TRBJ2-3, reads SQTIHQWPATLVQPVGSPLSLECTVEGTSNPNLYWYRQAAGRGLQLLFYSVGIGQISSEVPQNLSASRPQDRQFILSSKKLLLSDSGFYLCALSGAGVMRDTQYFGPGTRLTVL.

CDR3: CASSFPGQGEKLFF. For the CDR3, the DNA is TGTGCCAGCAGCTTTCCCGGACAGGGTGAAAAACTGTTTTTT. The chain employs TRBV5-6 and TRBJ1-4, with 8 bases aligning to TRBD1. This CDR3 has 14 amino acids. Germline V gene sequence: CDR1 SGHDT, CDR2 YYEEEE. V trimming: 2 bases; J trimming: 7 bases; junction bases outside the gene matches: 4.

This chain joins TRBV19 and TRBJ1-4; D possibly corresponds to TRBD1 (6 bases). Germline V gives CDR1 LNHDA, CDR2 SQIVND (reference sequence). The CDR3 runs to 15 residues. V lost 3 bases and J lost 2, with 10 bases in between. CDR3 residues: CASSIRGSTNEKLFF. The CDR3 DNA follows: TGTGCCAGTAGTATTAGGGGGTCGACTAATGAAAAACTGTTTTTT.

The V call is TRBV6-1, the J call TRBJ2-4; D is possibly TRBD2 (7 bases). CDR1 MNHNS and CDR2 SASEGT come from the germline V gene. This CDR3 has 15 residues. V was trimmed by 5 bases and J by 8 bases, leaving 19 bases between them. This chain's CDR3 is CASSTPKGGGHIQYF. CDR3 DNA sequence: TGTGCCAGCAGTACACCCAAAGGGGGGGGGCACATTCAGTACTTC.

The rearrangement links TRBV5-8 to TRBJ1-2; D not resolved. This CDR3 is 13 amino acids long. The germline V gene encodes CDR1 SGHTS and CDR2 YDEGEE. Between the trimmed V and J ends, which lost 4 bases and 6 bases, there was a span of 13 bases. CDR3 sequence reads: CASSRMATDGYTF. CDR3 in DNA: TGTGCCAGCAGCCGCATGGCCACAGATGGCTACACCTTC.

This chain links TRBV6-5 with TRBJ2-7; TRBD2 is a possible D gene (5 bases). Germline values: CDR1 MNHEY, CDR2 SVGAGI. This CDR3 has 14 amino acids. Trimming left V 6 bases short and J 0 bases short, with 12 bases between. CDR3 in DNA: TGTGCCAGCAGGTCGGAGGCGAGCTCCTACGAGCAGTACTTC. Its protein product is CASRSEASSYEQYF.